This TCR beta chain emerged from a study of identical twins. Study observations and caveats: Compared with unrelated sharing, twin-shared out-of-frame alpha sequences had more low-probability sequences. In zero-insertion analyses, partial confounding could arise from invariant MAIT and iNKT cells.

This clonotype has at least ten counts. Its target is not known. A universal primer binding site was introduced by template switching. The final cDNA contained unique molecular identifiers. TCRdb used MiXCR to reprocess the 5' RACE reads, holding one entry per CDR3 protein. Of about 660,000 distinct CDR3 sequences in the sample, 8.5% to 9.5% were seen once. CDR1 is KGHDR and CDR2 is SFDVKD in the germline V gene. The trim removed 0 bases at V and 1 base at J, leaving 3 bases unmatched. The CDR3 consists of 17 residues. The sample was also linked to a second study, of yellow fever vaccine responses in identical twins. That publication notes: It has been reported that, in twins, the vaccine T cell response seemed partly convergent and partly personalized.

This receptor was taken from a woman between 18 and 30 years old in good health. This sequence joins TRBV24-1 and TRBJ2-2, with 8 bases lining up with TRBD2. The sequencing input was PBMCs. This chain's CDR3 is CATSDLTSGRNTGELFF. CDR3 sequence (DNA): TGTGCCACCAGTGATTTGACCAGCGGGAGGAACACCGGGGAGCTGTTTTTT.